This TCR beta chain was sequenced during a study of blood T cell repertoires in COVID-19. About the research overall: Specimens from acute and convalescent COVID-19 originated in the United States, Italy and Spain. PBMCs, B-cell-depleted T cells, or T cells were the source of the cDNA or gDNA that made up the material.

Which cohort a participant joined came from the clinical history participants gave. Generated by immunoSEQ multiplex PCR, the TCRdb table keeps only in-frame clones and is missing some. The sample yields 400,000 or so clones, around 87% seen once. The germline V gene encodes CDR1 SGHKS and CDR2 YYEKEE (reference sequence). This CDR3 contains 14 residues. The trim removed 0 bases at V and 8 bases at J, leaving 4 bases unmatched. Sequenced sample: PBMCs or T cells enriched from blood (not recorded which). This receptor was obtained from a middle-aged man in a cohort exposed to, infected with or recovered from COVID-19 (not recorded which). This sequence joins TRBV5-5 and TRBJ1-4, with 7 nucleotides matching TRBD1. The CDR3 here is CASSLVRGREKLFF. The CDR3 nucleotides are TGTGCCAGCAGCTTGGTTAGGGGGCGCGAAAAACTGTTTTTT.